Each of the 22 T cell receptor beta chains below was sequenced from the same sample in a study of T cell responses to AZD1222 COVID-19 vaccine. Profiled with immunoSEQ multiplex PCR; TCRdb holds only in-frame clones, not every one. The profile shows 90,000 to 150,000 clones, 80% to 90% of them singletons. The source was peripheral blood, collected on day 0 of AZD1222 vaccination. The receptor source for this set is an adult in good health.

This chain connects TRBV10-1 to TRBJ2-1; 12 nucleotides agree with TRBD2. Per germline, CDR1 WNHNN and CDR2 SYGVQD (reference sequence). The trim removed 2 bases at V and 12 bases at J, leaving 8 bases unmatched. The CDR3 covers 15 residues. The CDR3 DNA sequence: TGCGCCAGCAGTGAGGGCATCTCTAGCGGGGGGGGGCAGTTCTTC. It is translated as CASSEGISSGGGQFF.

The chain combines TRBV5-4 with TRBJ2-7; no definite D call. The CDR3 runs to 14 residues. V lost 6 bases to trimming and J lost 0 bases, with 13 bases between them. Germline CDR1 SGHNT, CDR2 YYREEE (reference sequence). Here the CDR3 DNA reads TGTGCCAGCACCCCGAGCTATGGCTCCTACGAGCAGTACTTC. Translated, it gives CASTPSYGSYEQYF.

The CDR3 coding sequence is TGTGCCATCAGGGATGCAGATACGCAGTATTTT. The encoded protein is CAIRDADTQYF. The gene calls are TRBV6-5 and TRBJ2-3; tentatively, D is TRBD1 (5 bases). The CDR3 has 11 amino acids. V dropped 10 bases and J dropped 4 bases, with 9 bases sitting between them. The germline gives CDR1 MNHEY, CDR2 SVGAGI.

The CDR3, as DNA: TGTGCCACCAGCAGAGGGGGACAGGCAAGCACTGAAGCTTTCTTT. This sequence encodes CATSRGGQASTEAFF. V is TRBV15 and J is TRBJ1-1; 8 bases are shared with TRBD1. This CDR3 has 15 residues. V was pared by 1 base and J by 4 bases, with 5 bases of the junction left unmatched. Looked up from germline, CDR1 is LNHNV and CDR2 is YYDKDF (reference sequence).

The rearrangement uses TRBV14 and TRBJ2-2, with TRBD1 identical over 9 bases. The CDR3 extends over 15 amino acids. The junction had 2 bases not matched to a gene; V was cut back by 2 bases and J by 4 bases. The germline gives CDR1 SGHDN, CDR2 FVKESK. The chain's CDR3 is CASSQKQGATGELFF. Written as DNA, the CDR3 is TGTGCCAGCAGCCAAAAACAGGGGGCCACCGGGGAGCTGTTTTTT.

This chain uses TRBV20-1 with TRBJ1-5, with D tentatively TRBD1 (6 bases). Germline-derived CDR1 and CDR2 are DFQATT and SNEGSKA (reference sequence). The CDR3 contains 14 residues. Deletions cut 3 bases from V and 3 bases from J, with 12 bases between. CDR3 sequence (DNA): TGCAGTGCTAGTACCGGACAGCCCAATCAGCCCCAGCATTTT. Translating gives CSASTGQPNQPQHF.

The genes are TRBV7-8 and TRBJ1-5; 7 bases line up with TRBD1. With 5 bases clipped from V and 4 bases from J, the junction kept 5 bases outside the gene matches. Germline CDR1 is SGHVS and CDR2 is FQNEAQ. The CDR3 length is 14 residues. CDR3 residues: CASSGRTGNQPQHF. DNA for the CDR3: TGTGCCAGCAGCGGCCGGACAGGTAATCAGCCCCAGCATTTT.

The chain uses TRBV6-2 or TRBV6-3 and TRBJ2-3, with a possible D match to TRBD1 (5 bases). This CDR3 contains 16 residues. CDR1 is MNHEY and CDR2 is SVGEGT in the germline V gene. Trimming shortened V by 2 bases and J by 0 bases, and 12 bases separated the two germline ends. CDR3 bases: TGTGCCAGCAGTTACCTTACAGGATTTAGCACAGATACGCAGTATTTT. As protein: CASSYLTGFSTDTQYF.

This clone was counted a single time. The chain carries TRBV5-4 and TRBJ2-5, with TRBD2 matching 8 bases. In germline, CDR1 is SGHNT, CDR2 YYREEE (reference sequence). With V trimmed by 4 bases and J by 1 base, 9 bases remained unmatched. This CDR3 has 16 amino acids. CDR3 sequence (DNA): TGTGCCAGCAGCCCGGGGGGGTTAGGGCCCCAAGAGACCCAGTACTTC. Translating gives CASSPGGLGPQETQYF.

This clone was found once. The rearrangement uses TRBV6-1 and TRBJ1-6; 9 bases match TRBD1. Looked up from germline, CDR1 is MNHNS and CDR2 is SASEGT. The CDR3 consists of 15 residues. Trimming at V came to 1 base and at J to 5 bases, leaving 0 bases not matched to a gene. Here the CDR3 DNA reads TGTGCCAGCAGTGAAGGGACAGGGGATAATTCACCCCTCCACTTT. As protein: CASSEGTGDNSPLHF.

The gene calls are TRBV28 and TRBJ1-1, with D possibly TRBD1 on 5 matching bases. This CDR3 has 12 amino acids. CDR1 is MDHEN and CDR2 is SYDVKM in the germline V gene. The CDR3 here is CATGTINTEAFF. CDR3 coding DNA: TGTGCGACCGGGACGATTAACACTGAAGCTTTCTTT.

This clone was seen a few times. This chain uses TRBV5-1 with TRBJ2-1, with 7 positions matching TRBD2. This CDR3 is built from 17 residues. J gave up 12 bases and V 4 bases, and 22 bases lay outside the gene matches. Germline CDR1 is SGHRS and CDR2 is YFSETQ. The CDR3 DNA reads as TGCGCCAGCAGCGCCCGGGACTATCTCCCACAAAGTGAGGGGCAGTTCTTC. Protein product: CASSARDYLPQSEGQFF. Supplemented by reference TRBV5-1 and TRBJ2-1, the full variable domain reads KAGVTQTPRYLIKTRGQQVTLSCSPISGHRSVSWYQQTPGQGLQFLFEYFSETQRNKGNFPGRFSGRQFSNSRSEMNVSTLELGDSALYLCASSARDYLPQSEGQFFGPGTRLTVL.

The CDR3 region has the DNA TGTGCCAGCAGCGTAGCGGGACTAGCGGGAGAGACCCAGTACTTC. It yields the protein CASSVAGLAGETQYF. The rearrangement uses TRBV9 and TRBJ2-5; 12 bases are shared with TRBD2. Germline V CDR1 and CDR2: SGDLS, YYNGEE. This CDR3 region has 15 residues. V shed 0 bases, J shed 4 bases, and the junction held 1 base outside the gene matches.

The V gene is TRBV13, the J gene TRBJ2-2; 12 bases align to TRBD2. Trimming at V came to 0 bases and at J to 5 bases, leaving 1 base not matched to a gene. The germline V gene encodes CDR1 PRHDT and CDR2 FYEKMQ (reference sequence). The CDR3 runs to 16 residues. Here the CDR3 reads CASSLGTSGGTGELFF. CDR3 coding DNA: TGTGCCAGCAGCTTAGGGACTAGCGGGGGAACCGGGGAGCTGTTTTTT.

The gene calls are TRBV3-1 (or the pseudogene TRBV3-2) and TRBJ1-2; tentatively, D is TRBD1 (5 bases). Germline lookup yields CDR1 LGHDT and CDR2 YNNKEL (reference sequence). The CDR3 spans 14 residues. V gave up 2 bases and J gave up 0 bases, with 7 bases separating them. As DNA, the CDR3 is TGTGCCAGCAGCCAATGGGGGGCTAACTATGGCTACACCTTC. This gives the protein CASSQWGANYGYTF.

This chain links TRBV29-1 with TRBJ1-1; D possibly corresponds to TRBD1 (6 bases). The V gene's germline CDR1 is SQVTM and CDR2 ANQGSEA. The CDR3 extends over 13 amino acids. V gave up 6 bases and J gave up 3 bases, with 14 bases separating them. The CDR3 nucleotides read TGCAGCGTCTACAGGGATGGAGACACTGAAGCTTTCTTT. This gives the protein CSVYRDGDTEAFF. The whole variable domain, filled in from reference TRBV29-1 and TRBJ1-1, reads SAVISQKPSRDICQRGTSLTIQCQVDSQVTMMFWYRQQPGQSLTLIATANQGSEATYESGFVIDKFPISRPNLTFSTLTVSNMSPEDSSIYLCSVYRDGDTEAFFGQGTRLTVV.

This clone has a single count. The chain is built from TRBV28 and TRBJ2-7, with 9 bases matching TRBD1. This CDR3 comprises 13 residues. In germline, CDR1 is MDHEN, CDR2 SYDVKM. Losses at the gene ends were 7 bases for V and 7 bases for J; bases not matched to a gene: 8. The DNA for the CDR3 is TGTGCCAGCACCAGGGACAGGGTTCGTGAGCAGTACTTC. Its translation: CASTRDRVREQYF.

The rearrangement joins TRBV6-1 to TRBJ1-2; TRBD1 matches 7 bases. Germline values: CDR1 MNHNS, CDR2 SASEGT. The CDR3 length is 15 residues. J lost 4 bases, V lost 2 bases, and 7 bases had no gene match. The CDR3 nucleotides read TGTGCCAGCAGTGAAAGGGCAGGGGGGCCCTATGGCTACACCTTC. Translated: CASSERAGGPYGYTF.

The chain carries TRBV18 and TRBJ2-5; unclear D gene. CDR1 and CDR2 (germline): KGHSH, LQKENI. The CDR3 sequence is 13 residues long. V lost 3 bases and J lost 1, with 6 bases in between. CDR3 nucleotide sequence: TGTGCCAGCTCACCGGACGGCCAAGAGACCCAGTACTTC. Its translation: CASSPDGQETQYF.

CDR3 protein: CASSVVTSGRGNEQFF. The CDR3 DNA reads TGTGCCAGCAGCGTAGTGACTAGCGGGAGGGGAAATGAGCAGTTCTTC. The V gene is TRBV9, the J gene TRBJ2-1; 14 bases fit TRBD2. This CDR3 region has 16 residues. CDR1 SGDLS and CDR2 YYNGEE come from the germline V gene. J gave up 7 bases and V 0 bases, and 3 bases lay outside the gene matches.

In this sample, this clone turned up once. The genes are TRBV10-3 and TRBJ2-7; 10 nucleotides match TRBD1. This CDR3 spans 14 amino acids. In germline, CDR1 is ENHRY, CDR2 SYGVKD. J lost 5 bases, V lost 8 bases, and 9 bases had no gene match. The CDR3 DNA reads as TGTGCCATCCGACAGACAGGGGGCTACCACGAGCAGTACTTC. Translated: CAIRQTGGYHEQYF.

V gene TRBV18 combines with J gene TRBJ1-6; D remains ambiguous. This CDR3 is built from 18 residues. V was cut by 2 bases and J by 0 bases, with 14 bases left in between. CDR1 is KGHSH, CDR2 LQKENI, per germline. The CDR3 reads CASSPKERSSSYNSPLHF. Written as DNA, the CDR3 is TGTGCCAGCTCACCAAAGGAGAGGTCGAGCTCCTATAATTCACCCCTCCACTTT. The variable domain in full, completed from reference TRBV18 and TRBJ1-6, reads NAGVMQNPRHLVRRRGQEARLRCSPMKGHSHVYWYRQLPEEGLKFMVYLQKENIIDESGMPKERFSAEFPKEGPSILRIQQVVRGDSAAYFCASSPKERSSSYNSPLHFGNGTRLTVT.